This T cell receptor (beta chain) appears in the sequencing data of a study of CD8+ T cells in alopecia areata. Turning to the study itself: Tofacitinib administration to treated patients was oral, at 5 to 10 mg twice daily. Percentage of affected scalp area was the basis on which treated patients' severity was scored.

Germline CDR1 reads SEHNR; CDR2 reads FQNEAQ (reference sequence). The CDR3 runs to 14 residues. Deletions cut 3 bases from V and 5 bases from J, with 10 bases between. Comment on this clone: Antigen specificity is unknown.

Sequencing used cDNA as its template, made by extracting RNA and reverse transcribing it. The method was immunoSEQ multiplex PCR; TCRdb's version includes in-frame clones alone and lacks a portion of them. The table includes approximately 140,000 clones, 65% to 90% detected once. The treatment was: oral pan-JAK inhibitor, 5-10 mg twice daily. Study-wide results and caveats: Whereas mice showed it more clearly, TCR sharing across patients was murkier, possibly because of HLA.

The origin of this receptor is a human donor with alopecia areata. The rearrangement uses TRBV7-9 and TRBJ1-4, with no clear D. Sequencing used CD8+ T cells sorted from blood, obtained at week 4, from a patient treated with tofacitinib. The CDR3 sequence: CASSLHGTNEKLFF. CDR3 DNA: TGTGCCAGCAGCTTGCACGGCACAAATGAAAAACTGTTTTTT.